The rows below give T cell receptor beta chains drawn from one sample of a study of T cell responses to AZD1222 COVID-19 vaccine. TCRdb's table, derived via immunoSEQ multiplex PCR, lists solely in-frame clones and lacks some. The sample has under 120,000 clones, roughly 90% seen once. Sequenced material: peripheral blood, taken on day 0 of AZD1222 vaccination. The receptors originated from an adult in good health. The CDR3 runs from the conserved cysteine through the conserved F or W. D genes are given only for firm matches. A clone size is listed for some rows: how often the clone was seen (once, few, many), or a class if it is expanded.

CDR3 DNA,CDR3 protein,CDR3 length,V gene,J gene,D gene,clone size
TGTGCCAGCAGCTTGGCCCGACAGACTAACATGAACACTGAAGCTTTCTTT,CASSLARQTNMNTEAFF,17,TRBV5-8,TRBJ1-1,.,.
TGTGCCTGGAGTCAAGGACTACCAGATACGCAGTATTTT,CAWSQGLPDTQYF,13,TRBV30,TRBJ2-3,.,once
TGTGCCAGCAGCTTATGGGAGGCCGGGGAGCTGTTTTTT,CASSLWEAGELFF,13,TRBV7-2,TRBJ2-2,.,.
TGTGCCACCAGTGATCCCGGGACAGGGAAGCGCAATGAGCAGTTCTTC,CATSDPGTGKRNEQFF,16,TRBV24-1,TRBJ2-1,TRBD1,.
TGTGCCAGCAGCAAAGGATTACAGGGGGCTAGCACAGATACGCAGTATTTT,CASSKGLQGASTDTQYF,17,TRBV21-1,TRBJ2-3,.,.
TGTGCCAGCAGCGGCCCCGGTCGCCCCCAAGAGACCCAGTACTTC,CASSGPGRPQETQYF,15,TRBV9,TRBJ2-5,.,.
TGTGCCAGCAGCTTGGAATCGCGGACTGAAGCTTTCTTT,CASSLESRTEAFF,13,TRBV5-4,TRBJ1-1,.,.
TGCGCCAGCAGCACGGGACAGGGGAACGGTCCCTACGAGCAGTACTTC,CASSTGQGNGPYEQYF,16,TRBV5-1,TRBJ2-7,TRBD1,.
TGTGCTAGTGCCATGAGGGGCGGGCAGTTCTTC,CASAMRGGQFF,11,TRBV12-5,TRBJ2-1,.,.
TGTGCCAGCAGTGCGGGACAGAGCTCTGGAAACACCATATATTTT,CASSAGQSSGNTIYF,15,TRBV6-2/TRBV6-3,TRBJ1-3,TRBD1,.
TGTGCCAGCAGAACCTCGGCTGAGGTCTCCTACGAGCAGTACTTC,CASRTSAEVSYEQYF,15,TRBV11-1,TRBJ2-7,.,.
TGTGCCAGCAGTTACTCGAACAGAGAAGCTTTCTTT,CASSYSNREAFF,12,TRBV6-5,TRBJ1-1,.,.
TGTGCCAGCAGCTTAGGAGCGGGAGGGCTCCACAATGAGCAGTTCTTC,CASSLGAGGLHNEQFF,16,TRBV7-3,TRBJ2-1,TRBD2,.
TGTGCCAGCTCACCATCCGCAGACTACGAGCAGTACTTC,CASSPSADYEQYF,13,TRBV18,TRBJ2-7,.,.
TGTGCCAGTAGTCCCCCGGGCGCACTAGCGGGATGGTACTACAATGAGCAGTTCTTC,CASSPPGALAGWYYNEQFF,19,TRBV19,TRBJ2-1,TRBD2,.
TGCAGCGTAGGACAGAACTATGGCTACACCTTC,CSVGQNYGYTF,11,TRBV29-1,TRBJ1-2,.,once
TGTGCCAGCAGTGAATGGTCCAGCTACAATGAGCAGTTCTTC,CASSEWSSYNEQFF,14,TRBV25-1,TRBJ2-1,.,.
TGTGCCAGCAGCTTAAGTGGGACCGCGTACAATGAGCAGTTCTTC,CASSLSGTAYNEQFF,15,TRBV7-6,TRBJ2-1,.,.
TGCGCCAGCAGTGAGTCAAAAGGACTAGCGGGACTCGGTCCGCAGTTCTTC,CASSESKGLAGLGPQFF,17,TRBV10-1,TRBJ2-1,TRBD2,.
TGTGCCAGCTCAAATACAGCCGGGACTAGCGGGGAGGAGACCCAGTACTTC,CASSNTAGTSGEETQYF,17,TRBV18,TRBJ2-5,TRBD2,.
TGTGCCAGCAGCTTGGGGACGGCTTTAGACACCATATATTTT,CASSLGTALDTIYF,14,TRBV5-6,TRBJ1-3,.,.
TGCAGTGGGACTGGAATAGGGAAACTGTTTTTT,CSGTGIGKLFF,11,TRBV20-1,TRBJ1-4,.,.
TGTGCCAGCAGTCTCTCCTTGGGGGGTCAGCCCCAGCATTTT,CASSLSLGGQPQHF,14,TRBV28,TRBJ1-5,.,.
TGCGCCAGCAGCTTATCGGGACTGACAACAGATACGCAGTATTTT,CASSLSGLTTDTQYF,15,TRBV4-3,TRBJ2-3,.,once
TGTGCCAGCAAGCAGGGGGCGGTCCACGAGCAGTACTTC,CASKQGAVHEQYF,13,TRBV28,TRBJ2-7,TRBD1,.
TGTGCCACCAGCAGGCCCCCGGGACAGGGCACAGATACGCAGTATTTT,CATSRPPGQGTDTQYF,16,TRBV15,TRBJ2-3,TRBD1,.
TGTGCCAGTATGACAGGGTTCTCTGGGGCCAACGTCCTGACTTTC,CASMTGFSGANVLTF,15,TRBV19,TRBJ2-6,TRBD1,.
TGCGCCAGCAGCAAGGGACAGCCTAATGAAAAACTGTTTTTT,CASSKGQPNEKLFF,14,TRBV5-1,TRBJ1-4,TRBD1,.
TGTGCCAGCTCAGGGGGACTAGCGGGATCAGCCAATGAGCAGTTCTTC,CASSGGLAGSANEQFF,16,TRBV18,TRBJ2-1,TRBD2,.
TGTGCCAGCAGCTTCATAGCGGGAGACACCGGGGAGCTGTTTTTT,CASSFIAGDTGELFF,15,TRBV11-2,TRBJ2-2,TRBD2,.
TGTGCCAGCAGTTTAAGGGAAGCCGGGGCCTACTACGAGCAGTACTTC,CASSLREAGAYYEQYF,16,TRBV11-2,TRBJ2-7,.,.
TGTGCCAGCGGGGGGCTAGCGGGGAGGGACAATGAGCAGTTCTTC,CASGGLAGRDNEQFF,15,TRBV9,TRBJ2-1,TRBD2,.
TGCGCCACCCCTAGAACAGATACGCAGTATTTT,CATPRTDTQYF,11,TRBV10-1,TRBJ2-3,.,.
TGTGCCTGGAGCCAAGGGGGCGCGGAAAAACTGTTTTTT,CAWSQGGAEKLFF,13,TRBV30,TRBJ1-4,TRBD1,.
TGTGCCAGCAGGACGGGGGATCCCTCCTACAATGAGCAGTTCTTC,CASRTGDPSYNEQFF,15,TRBV27,TRBJ2-1,.,.
TGTGCCAGCAGCTTAGAGGGGGGGCATCTGAGTGAGCAGTTCTTC,CASSLEGGHLSEQFF,15,TRBV7-9,TRBJ2-1,.,.
TGTGCCTGGAATCTCCGGACAGGGGGGTATACTGAAGCTTTCTTT,CAWNLRTGGYTEAFF,15,TRBV30,TRBJ1-1,TRBD1,.
TGTGCCAGCAGTGGACTAGCGGGGCTACATGAGACCCAGTACTTC,CASSGLAGLHETQYF,15,TRBV2,TRBJ2-5,TRBD2,.
TGCAGCGTTGAAGATCCGGGACAGCTAGGCGAGCAGTACTTC,CSVEDPGQLGEQYF,14,TRBV29-1,TRBJ2-7,TRBD1,.
TGTGGGTCTAGCGGGAGGTTTACCAATGAGCAGTTCTTC,CGSSGRFTNEQFF,13,TRBV7-8,TRBJ2-1,TRBD2,.
TGTGCCAGCAGTTACCTGACGATTAACTATGGCTACACCTTC,CASSYLTINYGYTF,14,TRBV6-2/TRBV6-3,TRBJ1-2,.,.
TGTGCCACCAGTGGGTGGGGGACAGGAACCTACGAGCAGTACTTC,CATSGWGTGTYEQYF,15,TRBV24-1,TRBJ2-7,TRBD1,.
TGTGCCAGCAGTTACTCGGGGGGGATTAACTATGGCTACACCTTC,CASSYSGGINYGYTF,15,TRBV6-5,TRBJ1-2,.,.
TGTGCCAGCTCACCTCGCAGGGATAATGAAAAACTGTTTTTT,CASSPRRDNEKLFF,14,TRBV18,TRBJ1-4,.,.
TGTGCCAGCAGCTTAGTTGTAGGGTGGGAGCAGTACTTC,CASSLVVGWEQYF,13,TRBV7-8,TRBJ2-7,.,.
TGTGCCAGCAGTTTCACAGGGAACTATGGCTACACCTTC,CASSFTGNYGYTF,13,TRBV6-2/TRBV6-3,TRBJ1-2,.,.
TGTGCCAGCAGCTTATCGGTCGGACTTGCGAAGGGCACAGATACGCAGTATTTT,CASSLSVGLAKGTDTQYF,18,TRBV7-2,TRBJ2-3,.,.
TGTGCCAGCAAACGGTCCCCTCACGAGCAGTACTTC,CASKRSPHEQYF,12,TRBV5-6,TRBJ2-7,.,.
TGTGCCAGTGCCGGGACAGGGAATGAAAAACTGTTTTTT,CASAGTGNEKLFF,13,TRBV19,TRBJ1-4,TRBD1,.
TGTGCCACCAGCAGAGAAGGGCTAGCGGGAGACTACGAGCAGTACTTC,CATSREGLAGDYEQYF,16,TRBV15,TRBJ2-7,TRBD2,.
TGTGCCAGCAGCTTAGCCCCGGGAGGGTCTGGCGGTAATGAAAAACTGTTTTTT,CASSLAPGGSGGNEKLFF,18,TRBV7-9,TRBJ1-4,.,.
TGTGCCAGCAGCCAAGCCCCAGACGCTACCTACGAGCAGTACTTC,CASSQAPDATYEQYF,15,TRBV4-2,TRBJ2-7,.,.
TGTGCCAGCGGAACGCGGGACGCCAACGAGCAGTACTTC,CASGTRDANEQYF,13,TRBV27,TRBJ2-7,.,few
TGTGCCAGCAGTGCGGCCGGACTATCCTACGAGCAGTACTTC,CASSAAGLSYEQYF,14,TRBV2,TRBJ2-7,.,.